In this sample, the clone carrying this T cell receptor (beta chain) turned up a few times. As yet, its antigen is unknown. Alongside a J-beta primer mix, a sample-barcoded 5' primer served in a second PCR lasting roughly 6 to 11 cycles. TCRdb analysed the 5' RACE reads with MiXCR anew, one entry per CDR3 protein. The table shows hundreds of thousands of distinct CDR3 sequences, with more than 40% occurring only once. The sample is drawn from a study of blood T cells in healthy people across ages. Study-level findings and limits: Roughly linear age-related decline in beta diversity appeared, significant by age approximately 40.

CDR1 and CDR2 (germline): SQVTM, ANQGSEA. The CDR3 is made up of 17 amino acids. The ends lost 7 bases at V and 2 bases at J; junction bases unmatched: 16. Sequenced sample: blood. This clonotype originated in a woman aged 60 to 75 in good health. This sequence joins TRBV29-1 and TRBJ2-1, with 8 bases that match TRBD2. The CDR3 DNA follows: TGCAGCGCCAGACTAGCGTTAACTACCCTAGCCTACAATGAGCAGTTCTTC. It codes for CSARLALTTLAYNEQFF.